The 21 T cell receptor beta chains in this list originate from one sample, sequenced in a study of beta chain features in type 1 diabetes. The whole isolated RNA underwent reverse transcription, so sequencing captured expressed TCRB transcripts. This table comes from immunoSEQ multiplex PCR, and its TCRdb copy is limited to in-frame clones, with some not included. The data hold about 150,000 clones, with around a tenth observed a single time. Material: central memory CD4+ T cells from blood. The receptors originated from a man between 18 and 35 years old in good health.

This clone was counted only a few times. The rearrangement joins TRBV7-9 to TRBJ2-1; 9 positions agree with TRBD1. The J segment lost 6 bases and the V segment lost 4 bases, leaving 7 bases of the junction unmatched. The germline gives CDR1 SEHNR, CDR2 FQNEAQ (reference sequence). The CDR3 loop spans 15 amino acids. CDR3 sequence reads: CASSSTGGSVNEQFF. Here the CDR3 DNA reads TGTGCCAGCAGCTCTACAGGGGGCAGTGTCAATGAGCAGTTCTTC.

This clone was seen a handful of times. V is TRBV7-2 and J is TRBJ2-3; 10 bases are a match to TRBD2. The CDR3 covers 17 residues. The ends lost 2 bases at V and 4 bases at J; junction bases unmatched: 9. The germline V gene encodes CDR1 SGHTA and CDR2 FQGNSA. CDR3 nucleotide sequence: TGTGCCAGCAGCTTACCTCGGCAGCGGGGGGGCCCAGATACGCAGTATTTT. It is translated as CASSLPRQRGGPDTQYF.

This clone has a handful of counts. The chain couples TRBV27 to TRBJ2-3; 8 bases are shared with TRBD2. J gave up 4 bases and V 3 bases, and 6 bases lay outside the gene matches. This CDR3 has 15 residues. Germline-derived CDR1 and CDR2 are MNHEY and SMNVEV (reference sequence). The CDR3: CASSFTTSAADTQYF. The CDR3 region has the DNA TGTGCCAGCAGTTTTACGACTAGCGCGGCAGATACGCAGTATTTT.

This clone was observed a few times. V gene TRBV7-2 combines with J gene TRBJ2-3; D is perhaps TRBD1 (6 bases). The CDR3 totals 16 residues. CDR1 is SGHTA, CDR2 FQGNSA, per germline. The V gene lost 5 bases and the J gene lost 0 bases, with 15 bases spanning the gap. This CDR3 is CASSRDRSSSTDTQYF. In nucleotides, the CDR3 is TGTGCCAGCAGCCGAGACAGGTCCTCTAGCACAGATACGCAGTATTTT.

There are a few counts of this clone. V and J are TRBV11-2 and TRBJ2-5; possible D gene TRBD2, 5 bases. Germline values: CDR1 SGHAT, CDR2 FQNNGV. The V end was cut by 4 bases, the J end by 3 bases, with 12 bases between. The CDR3 sequence is 14 residues long. The CDR3 loop is CASSSRIGEETQYF. The CDR3 region has the DNA TGTGCCAGCAGCTCTCGGATCGGGGAAGAGACCCAGTACTTC.

The V call is TRBV7-2, the J call TRBJ2-5; 7 bases map to TRBD1. This CDR3 has 15 amino acids. V was pared by 5 bases and J by 4 bases, with 10 bases of the junction left unmatched. The germline V gene encodes CDR1 SGHTA and CDR2 FQGNSA. CDR3 region: CASSARTGRGETQYF. CDR3 nucleotides: TGTGCCAGCAGCGCCAGGACAGGACGAGGAGAGACCCAGTACTTC.

In this sample, this clone turned up many times. The chain links TRBV29-1 to TRBJ1-1, with D tentatively TRBD1 (6 bases). Germline CDR1 and CDR2: SQVTM and ANQGSEA. The CDR3 is 13 amino acids. The V gene lost 7 bases and the J gene lost 1 base, with 13 bases spanning the gap. The DNA of the CDR3 is TGCAGCGGCTCAGGGGCCTCGAACACTGAAGCTTTCTTT. Translation gives CSGSGASNTEAFF.

Only a few counts were recorded for this clone. The chain is built from TRBV18 and TRBJ1-6; D is unclear. CDR1 is KGHSH and CDR2 is LQKENI in the germline V gene. Trimming pared 1 base from V and 5 bases from J, leaving 12 bases between. CDR3 length equals 16 residues. DNA for the CDR3: TGTGCCAGCTCACCACGTTTCGGCGGGGATAATTCACCCCTCCACTTT. As protein: CASSPRFGGDNSPLHF.

V gene TRBV7-2 combines with J gene TRBJ2-1; no clear D gene. Germline loops: CDR1 SGHTA, CDR2 FQGNSA. CDR3 length: 14 amino acids. Trimming removed 2 bases at V and 7 bases at J, with 12 bases between. CDR3 sequence: CASSLLDPRNEQFF. The CDR3, as DNA: TGTGCCAGCAGCTTACTAGACCCCCGGAATGAGCAGTTCTTC.

This clone was seen a few times. The gene calls are TRBV6-6 and TRBJ2-2; weak D call: TRBD2 (5 bases). The ends were cut back, 5 bases at V and 7 bases at J, with 11 bases in the middle. The length of the CDR3 is 13 residues. The V gene's germline CDR1 is MNHNY and CDR2 SVGAGI (reference sequence). The DNA for the CDR3 is TGTGCCAGCAGTACATCGGGGTTCGGGGAGCTGTTTTTT. The encoded protein is CASSTSGFGELFF.

This clone has more than one count but fewer than ten. V gene TRBV9 combines with J gene TRBJ1-2, with D possibly TRBD1 on 6 matching bases. The CDR3 is 15 residues long. V was clipped by 4 bases and J by 3 bases, with 16 bases between them. Germline CDR1 reads SGDLS; CDR2 reads YYNGEE. The CDR3 region is CASSPTQQGHYGYTF. The CDR3 DNA reads TGTGCCAGCAGCCCGACACAACAGGGCCACTATGGCTACACCTTC.

V usage is TRBV5-4 and J usage is TRBJ1-2; D might be TRBD1 (5 bases). CDR1 SGHNT and CDR2 YYREEE come from the germline V gene (reference sequence). This CDR3 region has 15 residues. Trimming shortened V by 0 bases and J by 4 bases, and 13 bases separated the two germline ends. This CDR3 is CASSLETHGAYGYTF. The CDR3 nucleotides are TGTGCCAGCAGCTTGGAGACCCATGGGGCCTATGGCTACACCTTC.

The table lists this clone with a few counts. The chain carries TRBV2 and TRBJ2-1; 10 bases match TRBD1. This CDR3 has 14 residues. Germline assignment: CDR1 SNHLY and CDR2 FYNNEI. The ends lost 8 bases at V and 6 bases at J; junction bases unmatched: 7. In DNA, the CDR3 is TGTGCCAGCGGAGGACAGGGGGGATCCAATGAGCAGTTCTTC. Translating gives CASGGQGGSNEQFF.

Only a few counts were recorded for this clone. The chain uses TRBV7-7 and TRBJ2-1; 8 nucleotides align to TRBD1. The CDR3 has 15 amino acids. V shed 2 bases, J shed 5 bases, and the junction held 5 bases outside the gene matches. In germline, CDR1 is SSHAT, CDR2 FNYEAQ (reference sequence). The CDR3 loop reads CASSLTGQGNNEQFF. The CDR3 region has the DNA TGTGCCAGCAGCTTAACTGGACAGGGAAACAATGAGCAGTTCTTC.

This sequence joins TRBV11-2 and TRBJ2-7; no clear D. Trimming pared 1 base from V and 0 bases from J, leaving 7 bases between. Germline V CDR1 and CDR2: SGHAT, FQNNGV. The CDR3 loop spans 14 amino acids. In nucleotides, the CDR3 is TGTGCCAGCAGCTTAGGTTTCAGCTCCTACGAGCAGTACTTC. Amino acid sequence: CASSLGFSSYEQYF.

The chain has TRBV6-5 and TRBJ1-2; 8 nucleotides align to TRBD1. This CDR3 comprises 13 residues. Germline values: CDR1 MNHEY, CDR2 SVGAGI. With 2 bases clipped from V and 6 bases from J, the junction kept 2 bases outside the gene matches. The DNA for the CDR3 is TGTGCCAGCAGTTACACAGGGGGAAATGGCTACACCTTC. This codes for CASSYTGGNGYTF.

The gene calls are TRBV11-2 and TRBJ1-5, with D hard to call. The CDR3 has 13 residues. In germline, CDR1 is SGHAT, CDR2 FQNNGV. Trimming took off 0 bases at V and 5 bases at J, with 5 bases between the two ends. This chain's CDR3 is CASSLDYYQPQHF. CDR3 DNA: TGTGCCAGCAGCTTAGATTATTATCAGCCCCAGCATTTT.

This clone was found a few times. The rearrangement links TRBV6-5 to TRBJ2-3; 8 nucleotides align to TRBD1. CDR3 length: 14 residues. Germline V gene lookup returns CDR1 MNHEY and CDR2 SVGAGI. V dropped 5 bases and J dropped 3; count of bases not matched to a gene: 4. The CDR3 DNA sequence: TGTGCCAGCAGTAGGGACAGGAGTACAGATACGCAGTATTTT. Protein: CASSRDRSTDTQYF.

In this sample, this clone turned up many times. V gene TRBV29-1 combines with J gene TRBJ2-3; a weak D match, TRBD2 (5 bases). This CDR3 has 14 residues. V was trimmed by 1 base and J by 2 bases, leaving 10 bases between them. Germline-derived CDR1 and CDR2 are SQVTM and ANQGSEA. The CDR3 is CSVEGTGPTDTQYF. CDR3 bases: TGCAGCGTTGAAGGGACTGGACCCACAGATACGCAGTATTTT.

J is TRBJ2-2 and V is TRBV6-5; weak D call: TRBD2 (6 bases). This CDR3 has 12 amino acids. The V end lost 7 bases, the J end lost 6 bases, and 9 bases lay between the germline ends. Germline V CDR1 and CDR2: MNHEY, SVGAGI. The CDR3 coding sequence is TGTGCCAGCACGGGCGGGGCCGGGGAGCTGTTTTTT. It yields the protein CASTGGAGELFF.

The V and J genes are TRBV2 and TRBJ2-5; 7 bases map to TRBD2. The better agreement between TRBJ2-7 and the DNA end casts doubt on the J call. From germline, CDR1 is SNHLY and CDR2 FYNNEI. CDR3 length equals 14 residues. The CDR3 region has the DNA TGTGCCAGCAGTGTTGGGGGGGGGAAGAACGAGCAGTACTTC. Translating gives CASSVGGGKNEQYF.